The 23 T cell receptor beta chains below come from one sample, sequenced in a study of blood T cell repertoires in COVID-19. Method: immunoSEQ multiplex PCR; TCRdb's copy keeps in-frame clones and lacks some. The sample consists of about 220,000 clones, 90% of them appearing once. The sequenced material came from PBMCs or T cells enriched from blood (not recorded which). These TCRs come from a young man who had been exposed to COVID-19.

The V and J genes are TRBV30 and TRBJ2-2; D is possibly TRBD1 (6 bases). Trimming pared 5 bases from V and 1 base from J, leaving 11 bases between. From germline, CDR1 is GTSNPN and CDR2 SVGIG (reference sequence). The CDR3 runs to 14 residues. In DNA, the CDR3 is TGTGCCTGGGGAAAGACAGGGAACACCGGGGAGCTGTTTTTT. It encodes CAWGKTGNTGELFF.

The CDR3 sequence: CASSSLAGGLVPYEQYF. The CDR3 DNA sequence: TGTGCCAGCAGCTCACTAGCGGGGGGGCTCGTCCCTTACGAGCAGTACTTC. The chain couples TRBV5-5 to TRBJ2-7, with 13 nucleotides matching TRBD2. The CDR3 runs to 17 residues. From germline, CDR1 is SGHKS and CDR2 YYEKEE (reference sequence). V shed 3 bases, J shed 4 bases, and the junction held 10 bases outside the gene matches.

In its sample, this clone was seen a few times. The chain links TRBV4-3 to TRBJ1-1; TRBD1 agrees at 8 bases. The length of the CDR3 is 15 residues. Trimming at V came to 2 bases and at J to 0 bases, leaving 2 bases not matched to a gene. CDR1 and CDR2 from the germline V gene are LGHNA and YSLEER. The CDR3 loop is CASSQQQGVNTEAFF. CDR3 in DNA: TGCGCCAGCAGCCAACAACAGGGGGTGAACACTGAAGCTTTCTTT.

J is TRBJ2-3 and V is TRBV5-6, with a possible D match to TRBD2 (6 bases). Trimming stripped 4 bases from V and 2 bases from J, with 14 bases between. Germline V gene lookup returns CDR1 SGHDT and CDR2 YYEEEE. CDR3 length equals 15 residues. Here the CDR3 reads CASSALAAFTDTQYF. Here the CDR3 DNA reads TGTGCCAGCAGCGCCTTAGCGGCTTTCACAGATACGCAGTATTTT.

The chain links TRBV7-9 to TRBJ2-7; possible D gene TRBD1, 5 bases. V was clipped by 11 bases and J by 5 bases, with 19 bases between them. From germline, CDR1 is SEHNR and CDR2 FQNEAQ (reference sequence). The CDR3 is made up of 13 amino acids. CDR3 sequence: CAGTQGNRNEQYF. As DNA, the CDR3 is TGTGCCGGTACCCAGGGAAATCGGAACGAGCAGTACTTC.

The gene calls are TRBV19 and TRBJ1-4; 8 bases agree with TRBD1. The junction had 2 bases not matched to a gene; V was cut back by 4 bases and J by 4 bases. The CDR3 contains 14 residues. In germline, CDR1 is LNHDA, CDR2 SQIVND (reference sequence). DNA of the CDR3: TGTGCCAGTAGTAGGACAGGGAGTAATGAAAAACTGTTTTTT. Translated, it gives CASSRTGSNEKLFF.

V gene TRBV7-9 combines with J gene TRBJ2-6; D gene uncertain. The CDR3 extends over 17 amino acids. Trimming removed 3 bases from V and 0 bases from J, with 12 bases in between. Germline V gives CDR1 SEHNR, CDR2 FQNEAQ (reference sequence). The CDR3 bases are TGTGCCAGCAGCTTTGCACGCGAAAGCTCTGGGGCCAACGTCCTGACTTTC. It yields the protein CASSFARESSGANVLTF.

The V gene is TRBV10-1, the J gene TRBJ2-2; TRBD1 might be the D (6 bases). Trimming took off 8 bases at V and 1 base at J, with 14 bases between the two ends. Per germline, CDR1 WNHNN and CDR2 SYGVQD (reference sequence). The CDR3 consists of 15 residues. The CDR3 DNA reads as TGCGCCAGCCCCCGACAGGAATTGAACACCGGGGAGCTGTTTTTT. It codes for CASPRQELNTGELFF.

This rearrangement joins TRBV12-3 or TRBV12-4 to TRBJ1-1; 7 bases align to TRBD1. The length of the CDR3 is 13 residues. Trimming took 5 bases from V and 4 from J; bases not matched to a gene: 4. CDR3 region: CASSMTGFTEAFF. As DNA, the CDR3 is TGTGCCAGCAGTATGACAGGGTTCACTGAAGCTTTCTTT.

The DNA of the CDR3 is TGTGCCAGTAGCCCCAGATTCAATCAGCCCCAGCATTTT. It translates to CASSPRFNQPQHF. J is TRBJ1-5 and V is TRBV19; D not certain. The V gene's germline CDR1 is LNHDA and CDR2 SQIVND (reference sequence). The CDR3 length is 13 residues. V was clipped by 6 bases and J by 3 bases, with 9 bases between them. Drawing the rest from reference TRBV19 and TRBJ1-5, the complete variable domain is DGGITQSPKYLFRKEGQNVTLSCEQNLNHDAMYWYRQDPGQGLRLIYYSQIVNDFQKGDIAEGYSVSREKKESFPLTVTSAQKNPTAFYLCASSPRFNQPQHFGDGTRLSIL.

The chain uses TRBV9 and TRBJ2-1, with a weak D call TRBD2 (5 bases). The V gene's germline CDR1 is SGDLS and CDR2 YYNGEE. The CDR3 is 16 amino acids. With 2 bases removed from V and 0 bases from J, the gap between germline ends came to 12 bases. CDR3 bases: TGTGCCAGCAGCGTTGCTAGCCTAAGCTCCTACAATGAGCAGTTCTTC. Amino acids: CASSVASLSSYNEQFF.

V and J are TRBV19 and TRBJ1-5; 8 bases map to TRBD1. This CDR3 is 14 amino acids long. Looked up from germline, CDR1 is LNHDA and CDR2 is SQIVND (reference sequence). Trimming removed 4 bases from V and 4 bases from J; junction bases left unmatched: 3. CDR3 sequence (DNA): TGTGCCAGTAGTAGGACAGGGTGGAATCAGCCCCAGCATTTT. Amino acid sequence: CASSRTGWNQPQHF.

The chain couples TRBV19 to TRBJ2-3; weak D call: TRBD1 (6 bases). The CDR3 is made up of 13 amino acids. Deletions cut 6 bases from V and 2 bases from J, with 9 bases between. Per germline, CDR1 LNHDA and CDR2 SQIVND (reference sequence). DNA of the CDR3: TGTGCCAGTAGGGGACAACCCACAGATACGCAGTATTTT. This encodes CASRGQPTDTQYF.

This chain links TRBV12-3 or TRBV12-4 with TRBJ2-7; D might be TRBD1 (6 bases). The CDR3 totals 13 residues. The V gene lost 3 bases and the J gene lost 3 bases, with 9 bases spanning the gap. CDR3 amino acids: CASSFTGLYEQYF. The CDR3 DNA is TGTGCCAGCAGTTTTACAGGGCTCTACGAGCAGTACTTC.

The V gene is TRBV4-3, the J gene TRBJ1-5, with D possibly being TRBD1 (5 bases). Trimming pared 1 base from V and 7 bases from J, leaving 14 bases between. Germline-derived CDR1 and CDR2 are LGHNA and YSLEER. The length of the CDR3 is 15 residues. The CDR3 nucleotides read TGCGCCAGCAGCCAAGTCCAAGGGGCTCGGCAGCCCCAGCATTTT. Translation: CASSQVQGARQPQHF.

This chain connects TRBV5-1 to TRBJ2-1; 12 positions match TRBD2. After removal of 5 bases from V and 0 bases from J, the junction contained 12 bases not matched to a gene. The germline V gene encodes CDR1 SGHRS and CDR2 YFSETQ. The CDR3 covers 19 residues. The CDR3 spells CASSSKTSGGPSSYNEQFF. The DNA of the CDR3 is TGCGCCAGCAGTTCAAAGACTAGCGGGGGACCAAGCTCCTACAATGAGCAGTTCTTC.

The chain has TRBV12-3 or TRBV12-4 and TRBJ2-7; D gene uncertain. V was clipped by 3 bases and J by 3 bases, with 9 bases between them. The CDR3 has 13 residues. Here the CDR3 reads CASSFGPNYEQYF. The CDR3 coding sequence is TGTGCCAGCAGTTTTGGGCCGAACTACGAGCAGTACTTC.

CDR3 nucleotides: TGTGCCAGCAAATCACAGGGGGGAACCTACGAGCAGTACTTC. The encoded protein is CASKSQGGTYEQYF. V and J are TRBV2 and TRBJ2-7, with 8 bases lining up with TRBD1. V lost 7 bases and J lost 2; bases outside the gene matches: 7. Per germline, CDR1 SNHLY and CDR2 FYNNEI. The CDR3 has 14 amino acids.

The genes are TRBV29-1 and TRBJ1-6; no firm D call. CDR3 size: 15 residues. Germline lookup yields CDR1 SQVTM and CDR2 ANQGSEA. V shed 5 bases and J shed 9 bases, with 20 bases lying between them. Here the CDR3 DNA reads TGCAGCGTTTCGGAGGGTGGAGGCTTTGGTTCACCCCTCCACTTT. This codes for CSVSEGGGFGSPLHF.

To note about this clone: This CDR3 is also generated by other DNA sequences in the sample. V usage is TRBV7-2 and J usage is TRBJ2-2; 8 nucleotides line up with TRBD2. CDR1 and CDR2 (germline): SGHTA, FQGNSA. After removal of 0 bases from V and 0 bases from J, the junction contained 0 bases not matched to a gene. CDR3 length: 16 amino acids. The CDR3 nucleotides are TGTGCCAGCAGCTTAGCCGGGGGGGCGAACACCGGGGAGCTGTTTTTT. Translating gives CASSLAGGANTGELFF.

In this sample, this clone turned up a few times. The chain couples TRBV18 to TRBJ1-1; a weak D match, TRBD1 (5 bases). The CDR3 sequence is 16 residues long. Germline lookup yields CDR1 KGHSH and CDR2 LQKENI. Trimming took off 5 bases at V and 4 bases at J, with 20 bases between the two ends. CDR3 region: CASSTGGSLRSTEAFF. The CDR3 region has the DNA TGTGCCAGCTCAACGGGGGGGAGCTTAAGGAGCACTGAAGCTTTCTTT.

The chain uses TRBV7-2 and TRBJ2-3; maybe TRBD2 (5 bases). This CDR3 region has 16 residues. V lost 5 bases to trimming and J lost 1 base, with 16 bases between them. The germline V gene encodes CDR1 SGHTA and CDR2 FQGNSA. CDR3 coding DNA: TGTGCCAGCAGCCTGAGGACGGGATTAGGCACAGATACGCAGTATTTT. Its translation is CASSLRTGLGTDTQYF. The full variable domain, in which reference TRBV7-2 and TRBJ2-3 provide the parts outside the CDR3, is GAGVSQSPSNKVTEKGKDVELRCDPISGHTALYWYRQSLGQGLEFLIYFQGNSAPDKSGLPSDRFSAERTGGSVSTLTIQRTQQEDSAVYLCASSLRTGLGTDTQYFGPGTRLTVL.

This chain joins TRBV6-2 or TRBV6-3 and TRBJ2-3; 7 bases are a match to TRBD1. The ends lost 4 bases at V and 5 bases at J; junction bases unmatched: 6. Per the germline V gene, CDR1 is MNHEY and CDR2 is SVGEGT. The CDR3 consists of 14 residues. The CDR3 here is CASSWTGPRDTQYF. The DNA of the CDR3 is TGTGCCAGCAGTTGGACAGGCCCTCGAGATACGCAGTATTTT.